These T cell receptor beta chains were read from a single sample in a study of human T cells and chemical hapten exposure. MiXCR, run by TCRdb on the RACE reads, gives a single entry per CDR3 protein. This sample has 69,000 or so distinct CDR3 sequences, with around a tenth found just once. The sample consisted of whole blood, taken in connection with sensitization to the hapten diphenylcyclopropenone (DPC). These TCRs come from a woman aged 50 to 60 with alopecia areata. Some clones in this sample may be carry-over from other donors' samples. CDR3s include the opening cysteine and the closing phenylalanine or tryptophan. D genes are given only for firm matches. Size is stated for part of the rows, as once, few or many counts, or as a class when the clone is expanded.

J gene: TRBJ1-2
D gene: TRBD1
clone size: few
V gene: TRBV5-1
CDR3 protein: CASSWAGQGNYGYTF
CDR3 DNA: TGCGCCAGCAGCTGGGCGGGACAGGGGAACTATGGCTACACCTTC

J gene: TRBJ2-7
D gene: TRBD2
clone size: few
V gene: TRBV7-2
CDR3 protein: CASSLETSAYEQYF
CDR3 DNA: TGTGCCAGCAGCTTGGAGACTAGCGCCTACGAGCAGTACTTC

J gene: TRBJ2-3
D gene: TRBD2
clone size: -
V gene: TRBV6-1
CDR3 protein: CASIRLAGVNTQYF
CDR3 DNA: TGTGCCAGCATACGGCTAGCGGGAGTTAATACGCAGTATTTT

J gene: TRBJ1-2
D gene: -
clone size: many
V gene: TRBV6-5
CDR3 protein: CASSPRGVNYGYTF
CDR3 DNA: TGTGCCAGCAGCCCCCGAGGGGTTAACTATGGCTACACCTTC

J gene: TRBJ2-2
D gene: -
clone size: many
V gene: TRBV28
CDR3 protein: CASSLCIETSMCTGELFF
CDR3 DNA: TGTGCCAGCAGTTTATGTATTGAGACTAGTATGTGCACCGGGGAGCTGTTTTTT

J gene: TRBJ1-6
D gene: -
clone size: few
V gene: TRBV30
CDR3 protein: CAWSPPIGVGSPLHF
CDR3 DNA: TGTGCCTGGAGTCCTCCGATAGGCGTCGGTTCACCCCTCCACTTT

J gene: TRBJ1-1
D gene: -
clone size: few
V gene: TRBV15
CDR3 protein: CATSRDLGSVEAFF
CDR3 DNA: TGTGCCACCAGCAGAGATTTAGGGAGCGTTGAAGCTTTCTTT

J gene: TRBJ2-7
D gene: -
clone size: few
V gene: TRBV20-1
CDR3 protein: CSARTSALSYEQYF
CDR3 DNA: TGCAGTGCAAGAACTAGTGCCCTCTCCTACGAGCAGTACTTC

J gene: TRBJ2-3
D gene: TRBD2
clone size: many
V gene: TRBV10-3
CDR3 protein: CASGLAADTQYF
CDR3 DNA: TGTGCCAGCGGACTAGCGGCAGATACGCAGTATTTT

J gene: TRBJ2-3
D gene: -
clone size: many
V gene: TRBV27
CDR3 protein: CASSHPADTQYF
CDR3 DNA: TGTGCCAGCAGTCATCCTGCAGATACGCAGTATTTT

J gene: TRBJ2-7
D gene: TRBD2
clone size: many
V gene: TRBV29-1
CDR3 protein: CSVEGPSGRDYEQYF
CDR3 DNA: TGCAGCGTTGAAGGACCTAGCGGGAGGGACTACGAGCAGTACTTC

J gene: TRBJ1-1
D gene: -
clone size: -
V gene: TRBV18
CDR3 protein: CASSPIPEAFF
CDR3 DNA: TGTGCCAGCTCACCGATCCCTGAAGCTTTCTTT

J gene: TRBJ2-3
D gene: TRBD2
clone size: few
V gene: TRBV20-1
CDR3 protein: CSARPGTSGLEYF
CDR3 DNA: TGCAGTGCTAGACCCGGGACTAGCGGGCTGGAGTATTTT

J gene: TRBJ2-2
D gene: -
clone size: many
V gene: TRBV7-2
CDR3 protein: CASSPTLLHGELFF
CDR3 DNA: TGTGCCAGCAGCCCCACTCTCCTGCACGGGGAGCTGTTTTTT

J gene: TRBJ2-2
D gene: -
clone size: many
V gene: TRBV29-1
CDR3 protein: CSVGRPPAGELFF
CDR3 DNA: TGCAGCGTGGGGCGGCCGCCCGCCGGGGAGCTGTTTTTT

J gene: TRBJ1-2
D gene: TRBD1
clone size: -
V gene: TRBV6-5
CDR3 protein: CASSLGQGVYGYTF
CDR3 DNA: TGTGCCAGCAGTCTCGGACAGGGGGTGTATGGCTACACCTTC

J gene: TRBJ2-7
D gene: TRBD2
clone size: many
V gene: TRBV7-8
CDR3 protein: CASSPDFLAGSYEQYF
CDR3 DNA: TGTGCCAGCAGCCCCGATTTTCTAGCGGGGTCATACGAGCAGTACTTC

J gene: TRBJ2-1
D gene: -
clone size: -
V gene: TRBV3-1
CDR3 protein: CASSQLVEQFF
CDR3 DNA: TGTGCCAGCAGCCAATTGGTTGAGCAGTTCTTC

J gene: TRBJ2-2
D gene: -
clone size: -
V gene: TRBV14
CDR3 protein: CASSQDQGAGELFF
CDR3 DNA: TGTGCCAGCAGCCAAGATCAAGGGGCCGGGGAGCTGTTTTTT

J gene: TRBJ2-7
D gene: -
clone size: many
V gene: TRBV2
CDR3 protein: CASSAGTLYEQYF
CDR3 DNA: TGTGCCAGCAGTGCTGGGACCCTATACGAGCAGTACTTC

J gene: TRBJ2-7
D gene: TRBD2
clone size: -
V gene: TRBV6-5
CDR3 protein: CAIRRSRETEQYF
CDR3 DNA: TGTGCCATCCGAAGGTCGCGGGAGACCGAGCAGTACTTC

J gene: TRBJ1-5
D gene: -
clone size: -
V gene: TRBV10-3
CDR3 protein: CATQEAASNQPQHF
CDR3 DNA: TGTGCCACCCAGGAAGCGGCTAGCAATCAGCCCCAGCATTTT

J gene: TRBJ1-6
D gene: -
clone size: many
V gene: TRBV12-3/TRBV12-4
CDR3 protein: CASSSWGDNSPLHF
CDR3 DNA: TGTGCCAGCAGTTCTTGGGGGGACAATTCACCCCTCCACTTT

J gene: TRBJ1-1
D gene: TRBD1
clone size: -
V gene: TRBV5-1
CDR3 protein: CASSLSGGLEAFF
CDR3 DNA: TGCGCCAGCAGCCTGTCAGGGGGGCTCGAAGCTTTCTTT

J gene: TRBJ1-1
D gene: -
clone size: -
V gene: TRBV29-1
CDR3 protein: CSVEMRSYTEAFF
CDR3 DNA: TGCAGCGTTGAAATGAGGAGTTACACTGAAGCTTTCTTT

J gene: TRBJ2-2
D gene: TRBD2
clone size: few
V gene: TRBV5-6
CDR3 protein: CASSTWPSGRVTRTGELFF
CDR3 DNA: TGTGCCAGCAGCACCTGGCCTAGCGGGAGGGTCACGAGGACCGGGGAGCTGTTTTTT

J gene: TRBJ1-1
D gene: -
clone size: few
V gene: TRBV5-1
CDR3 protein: CASSFVPRNTEAFF
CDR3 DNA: TGCGCCAGCAGCTTCGTCCCCAGAAACACTGAAGCTTTCTTT

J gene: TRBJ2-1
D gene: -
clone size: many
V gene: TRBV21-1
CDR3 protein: CASSGRTNEQFF
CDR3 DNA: TGTGCCAGCAGCGGACGGACCAATGAGCAGTTCTTC

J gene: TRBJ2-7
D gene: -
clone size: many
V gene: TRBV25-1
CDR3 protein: CASSEYFSFSSYEQYF
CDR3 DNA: TGTGCCAGCAGTGAATACTTCAGCTTTTCCTCCTACGAGCAGTACTTC

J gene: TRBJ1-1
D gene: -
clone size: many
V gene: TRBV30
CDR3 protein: CAWSRNSDTEAFF
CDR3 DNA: TGTGCCTGGAGTCGTAACAGCGACACTGAAGCTTTCTTT

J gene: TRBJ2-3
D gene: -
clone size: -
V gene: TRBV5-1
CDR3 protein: CASSYSTDTQYF
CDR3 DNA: TGCGCCAGCAGCTATAGCACAGATACGCAGTATTTT

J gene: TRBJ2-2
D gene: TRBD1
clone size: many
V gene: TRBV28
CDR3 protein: CASSPGTAPAANTGELFF
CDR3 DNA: TGTGCCAGCAGTCCCGGGACAGCGCCTGCCGCGAACACCGGGGAGCTGTTTTTT

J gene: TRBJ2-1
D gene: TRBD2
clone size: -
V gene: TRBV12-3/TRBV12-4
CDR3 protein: CASSPTSGSYRNEQFF
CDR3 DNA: TGTGCCAGCAGTCCGACTAGCGGGAGTTACAGGAATGAGCAGTTCTTC

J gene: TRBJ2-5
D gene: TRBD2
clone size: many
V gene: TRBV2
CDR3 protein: CASKRASGRYQETQYF
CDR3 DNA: TGTGCCAGCAAGAGGGCTAGCGGGAGGTACCAAGAGACCCAGTACTTC

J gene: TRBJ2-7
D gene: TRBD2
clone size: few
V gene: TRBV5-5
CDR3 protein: CASSSPTSGSSYEQYF
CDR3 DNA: TGTGCCAGCAGCTCCCCCACTAGCGGGAGTTCCTACGAGCAGTACTTC

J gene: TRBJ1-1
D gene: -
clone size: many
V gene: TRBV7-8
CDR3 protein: CASSLGGDGVLAFF
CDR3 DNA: TGTGCCAGCAGCTTAGGGGGGGACGGGGTGTTGGCTTTCTTT